This section outlines one T cell receptor (beta chain) sequence together with its context. The data were produced by immunoSEQ multiplex PCR, yet TCRdb's version contains in-frame clones alone and is incomplete. This sample yields some 270,000 clones, of which approximately 90% are seen a single time; around 0.84% belongs to the top ten. This sample is drawn from a study of blood T cell repertoires in COVID-19. The CDR3 is 14 residues long. Germline CDR1 GTSNPN, CDR2 SVGIG (reference sequence). The V gene lost 1 base and the J gene lost 6 bases, with 13 bases spanning the gap. The sequenced material came from peripheral blood. This receptor was obtained from a man aged 30 to 45 with acute or convalescent COVID-19. This sequence joins TRBV30 and TRBJ1-5; D is ambiguous. The CDR3 spells CAWSDGVGGQPQHF. CDR3 bases: TGTGCCTGGAGTGATGGGGTAGGAGGTCAGCCCCAGCATTTT. The full variable domain, in which reference TRBV30 and TRBJ1-5 provide the parts outside the CDR3, is SQTIHQWPATLVQPVGSPLSLECTVEGTSNPNLYWYRQAAGRGLQLLFYSVGIGQISSEVPQNLSASRPQDRQFILSSKKLLLSDSGFYLCAWSDGVGGQPQHFGDGTRLSIL.